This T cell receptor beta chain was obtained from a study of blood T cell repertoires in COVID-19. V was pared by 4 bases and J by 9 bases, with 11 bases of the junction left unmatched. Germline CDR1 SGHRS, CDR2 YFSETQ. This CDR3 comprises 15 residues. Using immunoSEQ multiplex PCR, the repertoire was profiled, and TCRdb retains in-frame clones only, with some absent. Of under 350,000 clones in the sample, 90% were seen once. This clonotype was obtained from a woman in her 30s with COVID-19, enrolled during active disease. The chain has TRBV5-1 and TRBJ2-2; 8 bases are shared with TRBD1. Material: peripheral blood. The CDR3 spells CASSDGTGGTWELFF. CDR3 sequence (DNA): TGCGCCAGCAGCGATGGGACAGGCGGGACATGGGAGCTGTTTTTT.